The next 11 T cell receptor beta chains were all read from a single sample in a study of blood T cell repertoires in COVID-19. The assay was immunoSEQ multiplex PCR, and TCRdb's table has in-frame clones only and misses some. The repertoire holds more than 300,000 clones, with more than 85% as singletons. Sequencing used PBMCs or T cells enriched from blood (not recorded which). These receptors were taken from a woman aged 25-40 years who had recovered from COVID-19.

The chain combines TRBV4-1 with TRBJ1-2, with TRBD1 matching 9 bases. CDR3 length: 17 residues. Losses at the gene ends were 2 bases for V and 4 bases for J; bases not matched to a gene: 11. The germline V gene encodes CDR1 MGHRA and CDR2 YSYEKL. CDR3 region: CASSQPTRGQGRYGYTF. The DNA of the CDR3 is TGCGCCAGCAGCCAACCCACCAGAGGACAGGGGCGCTATGGCTACACCTTC.

This chain links TRBV21-1 with TRBJ2-7; the table's D gene call, TRBD2, was not cross checked with the DNA. TRBV21-1 is flagged as a pseudogene. This CDR3 spans 14 amino acids. CDR3 coding DNA: TGTGCCAGCCTTGGGACTACCCTCCTCTACGAGCAGTACTTC. Translation gives CASLGTTLLYEQYF.

The DNA for the CDR3 is TGCAGTGCTAGGATAGCAGAGACCCAGTACTTC. Translating gives CSARIAETQYF. The chain is built from TRBV20-1 and TRBJ2-5, with D unresolved. The CDR3 contains 11 residues. The germline V and J ends were trimmed by 3 bases and 4 bases, with 6 bases remaining between them. CDR1 is DFQATT, CDR2 SNEGSKA, per germline (reference sequence).

The genes are TRBV3-1 (or the pseudogene TRBV3-2) and TRBJ2-2, with 8 bases matching TRBD1. CDR1 and CDR2 (germline): LGHDT, YNNKEL (reference sequence). This CDR3 is 12 amino acids long. CDR3 nucleotides: TGTAATAACAGGGGGGTGTTGAGGGAGCTGTTTTTT. Residues: CNNRGVLRELFF.

The CDR3 protein is CASSGVEGPHSYEQYF. The CDR3 DNA reads TGTGCCAGCAGTGGGGTGGAGGGGCCCCACTCCTACGAGCAGTACTTC. V and J are TRBV2 and TRBJ2-7; tentative D call: TRBD2 (6 bases). Germline CDR1 is SNHLY and CDR2 is FYNNEI. Trimming pared 4 bases from V and 0 bases from J, leaving 16 bases between. This CDR3 contains 16 residues.

This clone was recorded only once. The chain links TRBV28 to TRBJ1-2, with D unclear. Germline V gene sequence: CDR1 MDHEN, CDR2 SYDVKM. CDR3 size: 14 residues. V was trimmed by 1 base and J by 1 base, leaving 7 bases between them. CDR3 protein: CASSLSGSNYGYTF. CDR3 bases: TGTGCCAGCAGTTTATCTGGCAGTAACTATGGCTACACCTTC.

This clone was found once. The chain links TRBV24-1 to TRBJ2-7; the match to TRBD1 covers 10 bases. The CDR3 is made up of 15 amino acids. V gave up 4 bases and J gave up 2 bases; unmatched junction bases: 4. Germline V CDR1 and CDR2: KGHDR, SFDVKD. The CDR3 sequence is CATSERTGGTYEQYF. As DNA, the CDR3 is TGTGCCACCAGTGAGCGGACAGGGGGTACCTACGAGCAGTACTTC.

CDR3 residues: CASMVAGGRVDTQYF. CDR3 nucleotides: TGTGCCAGCATGGTAGCGGGAGGGAGGGTGGATACGCAGTATTTT. The chain has TRBV28 and TRBJ2-3; TRBD2 matches at 11 bases. V lost 7 bases and J lost 6; bases outside the gene matches: 9. Germline CDR1 reads MDHEN; CDR2 reads SYDVKM. The CDR3 has 15 residues.

Written as DNA, the CDR3 is TGTGCCAGCAGACGTTCGGCTAGCGGATACAATGAGCAGTTCTTC. Translating it yields CASRRSASGYNEQFF. The chain carries TRBV14 and TRBJ2-1, with 7 bases identical to TRBD2. The CDR3 loop spans 15 amino acids. CDR1 and CDR2 from the germline V gene are SGHDN and FVKESK. Trimming removed 6 bases from V and 4 bases from J; junction bases left unmatched: 9. The full variable domain, completed using reference TRBV14 and TRBJ2-1, is EAGVTQFPSHSVIEKGQTVTLRCDPISGHDNLYWYRRVMGKEIKFLLHFVKESKQDESGMPNNRFLAERTGGTYSTLKVQPAELEDSGVYFCASRRSASGYNEQFFGPGTRLTVL.

The chain is built from TRBV19 and TRBJ1-6; a possible D gene is TRBD1 (5 bases). The CDR3 length is 15 residues. Germline CDR1 reads LNHDA; CDR2 reads SQIVND (reference sequence). V was trimmed by 5 bases and J by 9 bases, leaving 17 bases between them. The DNA for the CDR3 is TGTGCCAGTAGTTCGCGACAGAATAGTCGTTCACCCCTCCACTTT. This codes for CASSSRQNSRSPLHF.

This chain connects TRBV27 to TRBJ2-7, with TRBD1 as a possible D gene (5 bases). There are 14 residues in the CDR3. With 5 bases removed from V and 3 bases from J, the gap between germline ends came to 14 bases. Germline V lookup: CDR1 MNHEY, CDR2 SMNVEV (reference sequence). CDR3 bases: TGTGCCAGCAGTAAGGGGCCCGCCTACTACGAGCAGTACTTC. Protein product: CASSKGPAYYEQYF.